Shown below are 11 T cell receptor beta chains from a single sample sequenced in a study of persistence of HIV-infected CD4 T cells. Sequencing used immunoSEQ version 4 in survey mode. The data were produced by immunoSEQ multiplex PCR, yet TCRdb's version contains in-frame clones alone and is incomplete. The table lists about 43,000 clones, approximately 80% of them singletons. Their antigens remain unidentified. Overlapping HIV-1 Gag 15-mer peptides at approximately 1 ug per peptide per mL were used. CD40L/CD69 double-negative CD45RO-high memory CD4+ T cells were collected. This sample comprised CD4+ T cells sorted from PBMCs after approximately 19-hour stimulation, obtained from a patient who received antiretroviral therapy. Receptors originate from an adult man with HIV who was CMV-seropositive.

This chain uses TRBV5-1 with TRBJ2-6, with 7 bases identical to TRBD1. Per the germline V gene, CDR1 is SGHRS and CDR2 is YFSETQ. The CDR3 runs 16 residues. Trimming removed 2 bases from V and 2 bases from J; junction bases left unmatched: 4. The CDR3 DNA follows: TGCGCCAGCAGCTTTGACAGGGCGGCTGGGGCCAACGTCCTGACTTTC. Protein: CASSFDRAAGANVLTF. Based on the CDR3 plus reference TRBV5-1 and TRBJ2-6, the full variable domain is KAGVTQTPRYLIKTRGQQVTLSCSPISGHRSVSWYQQTPGQGLQFLFEYFSETQRNKGNFPGRFSGRQFSNSRSEMNVSTLELGDSALYLCASSFDRAAGANVLTFGAGSRLTVL.

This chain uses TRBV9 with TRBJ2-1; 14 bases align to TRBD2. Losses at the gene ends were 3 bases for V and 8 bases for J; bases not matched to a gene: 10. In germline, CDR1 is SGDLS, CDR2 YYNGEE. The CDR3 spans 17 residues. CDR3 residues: CASSGRLAGGPEDEQFF. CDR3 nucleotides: TGTGCCAGCAGCGGAAGACTAGCGGGAGGGCCTGAGGATGAGCAGTTCTTC.

The CDR3 nucleotides are TGCGCCAGCAGCTACCGGACAGTTTCCTGGGAGCAGTACTTC. Encoded protein: CASSYRTVSWEQYF. This chain links TRBV5-1 with TRBJ2-7; D might be TRBD1 (6 bases). Germline V gene sequence: CDR1 SGHRS, CDR2 YFSETQ. The CDR3 consists of 14 residues. Between the trimmed V and J ends, which lost 3 bases and 7 bases, there was a span of 17 bases.

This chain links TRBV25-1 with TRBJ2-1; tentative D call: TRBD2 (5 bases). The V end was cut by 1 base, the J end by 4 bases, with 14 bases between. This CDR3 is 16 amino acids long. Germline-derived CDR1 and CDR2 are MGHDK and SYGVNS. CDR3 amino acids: CASSESAGPRYNEQFF. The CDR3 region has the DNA TGTGCCAGCAGTGAATCCGCGGGCCCTCGTTACAATGAGCAGTTCTTC.

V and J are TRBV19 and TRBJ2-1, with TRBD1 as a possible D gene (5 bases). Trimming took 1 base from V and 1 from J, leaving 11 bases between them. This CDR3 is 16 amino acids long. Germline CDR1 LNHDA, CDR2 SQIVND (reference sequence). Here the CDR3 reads CASSIGAGLSYNEQFF. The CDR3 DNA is TGTGCCAGTAGTATAGGGGCAGGGTTGTCCTACAATGAGCAGTTCTTC.

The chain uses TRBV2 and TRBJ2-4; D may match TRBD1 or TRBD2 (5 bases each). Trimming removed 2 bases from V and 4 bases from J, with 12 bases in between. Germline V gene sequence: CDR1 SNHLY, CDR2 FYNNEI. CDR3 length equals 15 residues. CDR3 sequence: CASSELRGGKNIQYF. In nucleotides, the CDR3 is TGTGCCAGCAGTGAATTGAGGGGTGGGAAAAACATTCAGTACTTC.

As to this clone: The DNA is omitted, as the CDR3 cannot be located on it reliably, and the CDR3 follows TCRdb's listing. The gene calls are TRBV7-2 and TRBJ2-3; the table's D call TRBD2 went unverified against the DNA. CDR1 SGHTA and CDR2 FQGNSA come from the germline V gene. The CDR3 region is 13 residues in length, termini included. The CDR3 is CASSAVAGGSEDF.

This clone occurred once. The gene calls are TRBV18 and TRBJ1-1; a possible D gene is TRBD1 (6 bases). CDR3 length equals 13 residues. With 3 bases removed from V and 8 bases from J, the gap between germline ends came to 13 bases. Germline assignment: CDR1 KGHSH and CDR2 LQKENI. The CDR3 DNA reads TGTGCCAGCTCACCTAACAGGGAAGGAGAAGCTTTCTTT. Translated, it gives CASSPNREGEAFF. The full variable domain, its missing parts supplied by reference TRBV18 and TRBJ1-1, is NAGVMQNPRHLVRRRGQEARLRCSPMKGHSHVYWYRQLPEEGLKFMVYLQKENIIDESGMPKERFSAEFPKEGPSILRIQQVVRGDSAAYFCASSPNREGEAFFGQGTRLTVV.

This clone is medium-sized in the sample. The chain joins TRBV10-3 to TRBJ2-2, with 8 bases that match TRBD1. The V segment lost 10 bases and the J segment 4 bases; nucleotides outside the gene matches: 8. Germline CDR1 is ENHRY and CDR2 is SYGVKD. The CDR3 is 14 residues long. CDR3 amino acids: CATGGQGATGELFF. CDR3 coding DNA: TGTGCCACCGGAGGGCAGGGGGCCACCGGGGAGCTGTTTTTT.

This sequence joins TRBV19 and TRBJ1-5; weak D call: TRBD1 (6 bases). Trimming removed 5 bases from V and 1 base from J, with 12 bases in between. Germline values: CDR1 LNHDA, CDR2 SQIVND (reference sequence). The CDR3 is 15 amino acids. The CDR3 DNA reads TGTGCCAGTAGTCCAACAGGGTTGAGCAATCAGCCCCAGCATTTT. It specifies CASSPTGLSNQPQHF.

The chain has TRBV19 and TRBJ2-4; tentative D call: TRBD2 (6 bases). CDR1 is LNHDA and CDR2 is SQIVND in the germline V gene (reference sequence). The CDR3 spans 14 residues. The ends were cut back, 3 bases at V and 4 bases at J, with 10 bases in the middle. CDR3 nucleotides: TGTGCCAGTAGTATCTTTGGAGGGAAAAACATTCAGTACTTC. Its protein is CASSIFGGKNIQYF. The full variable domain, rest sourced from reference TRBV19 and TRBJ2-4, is DGGITQSPKYLFRKEGQNVTLSCEQNLNHDAMYWYRQDPGQGLRLIYYSQIVNDFQKGDIAEGYSVSREKKESFPLTVTSAQKNPTAFYLCASSIFGGKNIQYFGAGTRLSVL.